A selection of T cell receptor beta chains follows, all from one sample in a study of OX40 agonist ivuxolimab in advanced cancers. Here immunoSEQ multiplex PCR was the method, and the copy in TCRdb shows in-frame clones only, minus some. The table lists around 53,000 clones, about 86% of them singletons. Sequencing was performed on CD4+ or CD8+ T cells sorted from blood, taken in a trial of the OX40 agonist ivuxolimab. These receptors were collected from an adult with an advanced solid tumor such as melanoma, head and neck, liver or kidney cancer. Each CDR3 is given without its conserved first and last residue.

v_call: TRBV5-1
cdr3_length: 12
cdr3_aa: ASSLGQPNQPQH

v_call: TRBV5-1
cdr3_length: 12
cdr3_aa: ASSFGGAGYEQY

v_call: TRBV2
cdr3_length: 11
cdr3_aa: ASSTGGVDTQY

v_call: TRBV7-2
cdr3_length: 11
cdr3_aa: ASRFTGGRGYT

v_call: TRBV4-1
cdr3_length: 14
cdr3_aa: ASSREHSGGVAEQF

v_call: TRBV6-1
cdr3_length: 12
cdr3_aa: ASSDGTTNEKLF

v_call: TRBV12-5
cdr3_length: 11
cdr3_aa: ASRGEELETQY

v_call: TRBV2
cdr3_length: 12
cdr3_aa: ASSLKGLSYGYT

v_call: TRBV5-1
cdr3_length: 12
cdr3_aa: ASSPTEGAYGYT

v_call: TRBV2
cdr3_length: 12
cdr3_aa: ASREGSGYEKLF

v_call: TRBV19
cdr3_length: 10
cdr3_aa: ASLQGHTEAF

v_call: TRBV9
cdr3_length: 14
cdr3_aa: ASSVGGTEGYNEQF

v_call: TRBV25-1
cdr3_length: 12
cdr3_aa: ASSESWGTDTQY

v_call: TRBV6-1
cdr3_length: 11
cdr3_aa: ASRYAANQPQH

v_call: TRBV11-1
cdr3_length: 11
cdr3_aa: ASRPAGGIEAF

v_call: TRBV21-1
cdr3_length: 15
cdr3_aa: ASSKESSGTDSYEQY

v_call: TRBV5-1
cdr3_length: 11
cdr3_aa: ASSLGGNTEAF

v_call: TRBV5-5
cdr3_length: 13
cdr3_aa: ASTPTRATNEKLF

v_call: TRBV2
cdr3_length: 14
cdr3_aa: ASTPLESSGANVLT

v_call: TRBV6-5
cdr3_length: 13
cdr3_aa: ASRSSGRLNTEAF

v_call: TRBV5-1
cdr3_length: 11
cdr3_aa: ASSLVLGGEQF

v_call: TRBV10-1
cdr3_length: 15
cdr3_aa: ASTQKDRIPLNQPQH

v_call: TRBV19
cdr3_length: 12
cdr3_aa: ASSGTGGIDTQY

v_call: TRBV11-3
cdr3_length: 11
cdr3_aa: ASSLVKGETQY

v_call: TRBV11-3
cdr3_length: 14
cdr3_aa: ASSLGTGGAADTQY

v_call: TRBV11-3
cdr3_length: 12
cdr3_aa: ASSFDSHTDTQY

v_call: TRBV27
cdr3_length: 14
cdr3_aa: ASSLSGPGASETQY

v_call: TRBV18
cdr3_length: 13
cdr3_aa: ASSPPDGWTDTQY

v_call: TRBV15
cdr3_length: 14
cdr3_aa: ATSRDIGVRGDTQY

v_call: TRBV5-1
cdr3_length: 12
cdr3_aa: ASSYSGEDYGYT

v_call: TRBV2
cdr3_length: 12
cdr3_aa: ASSEISFATEAF

v_call: TRBV6-6
cdr3_length: 12
cdr3_aa: ATTPRTGVYEQY

v_call: TRBV10-3
cdr3_length: 12
cdr3_aa: AISPQGDNSPLH

v_call: TRBV6-5
cdr3_length: 14
cdr3_aa: ASSSTVRLSAYEQY

v_call: TRBV29-1
cdr3_length: 14
cdr3_aa: SVATPQKGSYNEQF

v_call: TRBV7-2
cdr3_length: 13
cdr3_aa: ASSLTQGAAYGYT

v_call: TRBV7-2
cdr3_length: 10
cdr3_aa: ASSLRGYEQY

v_call: TRBV30
cdr3_length: 14
cdr3_aa: AWSRWTGGDGTEAF